This T cell receptor beta chain is drawn from a study of blood T cell repertoires in COVID-19. About the research overall: Both acute and convalescent COVID-19 samples were obtained from the United States, Italy and Spain.

Using immunoSEQ multiplex PCR, the repertoire was profiled, and TCRdb retains in-frame clones only, with some absent. The sample has 160,000 or so clones; about 90% are singletons. Germline V lookup: CDR1 SGHRS, CDR2 YFSETQ. CDR3 length: 13 amino acids. Unmatched junction bases numbered 6, after V lost 4 bases and J lost 8 bases. What was sequenced was PBMCs or T cells enriched from blood (not recorded which). The receptor was derived from a human donor with acute COVID-19. The donor label of this sample is uncertain. The chain joins TRBV5-1 to TRBJ1-2; 9 bases line up with TRBD1. The CDR3 sequence is CASSRDRVGGYTF. The DNA for the CDR3 is TGCGCCAGCAGCCGGGACAGGGTTGGGGGCTACACCTTC.